These 27 T cell receptor beta chains share one sample of origin, sequenced in a study of cytomegalovirus exposure and HLA in healthy donors. The PCR made use of 60 Vbeta and 13 Jbeta primers. This table comes from immunoSEQ multiplex PCR, and its TCRdb copy is limited to in-frame clones, with some not included. In the table there are about 140,000 clones, under 10% of which are singletons. The specimen was PBMCs. The receptors were gathered from a woman aged 40 to 50 in good health and CMV-seropositive.

J is TRBJ2-3 and V is TRBV6-5, with D perhaps TRBD1 (6 bases). CDR3 length: 14 amino acids. Per germline, CDR1 MNHEY and CDR2 SVGAGI. Trimming took off 6 bases at V and 6 bases at J, with 16 bases between the two ends. In DNA, the CDR3 is TGTGCCAGCAGCAGGGGCTTGTTCCCGGATACGCAGTATTTT. The encoded protein is CASSRGLFPDTQYF.

Note on this clone: The sample contains more than one DNA sequence encoding this CDR3. The rearrangement joins TRBV2 to TRBJ2-3, with TRBD2 matching over 13 bases. There are 19 residues in the CDR3. Looked up from germline, CDR1 is SNHLY and CDR2 is FYNNEI. The trim removed 5 bases at V and 6 bases at J, leaving 17 bases unmatched. In DNA, the CDR3 is TGTGCCAGCAGTTCTACGACTAGCGGGGGGTCGGGGCATAGGGATACGCAGTATTTT. This translates into CASSSTTSGGSGHRDTQYF.

This clone appeared a few times. No conserved phenylalanine or tryptophan is present at the end of the CDR3, so a read error is the likely explanation. The DNA is left out, because the CDR3 cannot be placed on it with certainty; the CDR3 is given as TCRdb lists it. This sample includes further DNA sequences coding for the same CDR3. This chain uses TRBV6-1 with TRBJ1-2; the table's D call, TRBD1, has no DNA check behind it. In germline, CDR1 is MNHNS, CDR2 SASEGT. With termini counted, the CDR3 has 17 amino acids. The CDR3 spells CARSDFRDRGSNYGYTV.

The chain is built from TRBV29-1 and TRBJ2-3; 9 nucleotides align to TRBD1. This CDR3 has 15 residues. The junction had 6 bases not matched to a gene; V was cut back by 4 bases and J by 1 base. Germline CDR1 SQVTM, CDR2 ANQGSEA. The CDR3 reads CSVAPGQGGTDTQYF. CDR3 coding DNA: TGCAGCGTTGCCCCGGGACAGGGCGGCACAGATACGCAGTATTTT.

The chain employs TRBV20-1 and TRBJ2-1, with TRBD1 matching over 9 bases. The CDR3 runs to 11 residues. The germline V gene encodes CDR1 DFQATT and CDR2 SNEGSKA (reference sequence). V shed 5 bases, J shed 11 bases, and the junction held 4 bases outside the gene matches. The CDR3 loop reads CSAPTGGQQFF. For the CDR3, the DNA is TGCAGTGCTCCGACAGGGGGTCAGCAGTTCTTC.

This clone was seen more than once but under ten times. The chain couples TRBV2 to TRBJ1-4; no definite D call. From germline, CDR1 is SNHLY and CDR2 FYNNEI. V was pared by 6 bases and J by 0 bases, with 11 bases between. The CDR3 covers 15 residues. CDR3 sequence (DNA): TGTGCCAGCAGGCGAGAGGCCGCAACTAATGAAAAACTGTTTTTT. Protein: CASRREAATNEKLFF. Full variable domain (remainder filled in from reference TRBV2 and TRBJ1-4): EPEVTQTPSHQVTQMGQEVILRCVPISNHLYFYWYRQILGQKVEFLVSFYNNEISEKSEIFDDQFSVERPDGSNFTLKIRSTKLEDSAMYFCASRREAATNEKLFFGSGTQLSVL.

CDR3 amino acids: CASSIGGTSGFSSYNEQFF. In DNA, the CDR3 is TGTGCCAGTAGTATCGGGGGGACTAGCGGTTTTTCCTCCTACAATGAGCAGTTCTTC. The V gene is TRBV19, the J gene TRBJ2-1, with 11 bases fitting TRBD2. Germline CDR1 and CDR2: LNHDA and SQIVND (reference sequence). This CDR3 spans 19 amino acids. V shed 3 bases, J shed 0 bases, and the junction held 10 bases outside the gene matches.

There are a few counts of this clone. The V call is TRBV4-2, the J call TRBJ2-5; 11 positions agree with TRBD2. Unmatched junction bases numbered 4, after V lost 0 bases and J lost 1 base. Germline CDR1 and CDR2: LGHNA and YNFKEQ. The CDR3 has 17 amino acids. CDR3 region: CASSQDIAGGPQETQYF. CDR3 sequence (DNA): TGTGCCAGCAGCCAAGATATAGCGGGGGGGCCCCAAGAGACCCAGTACTTC.

This clone was recorded a few times. The chain is built from TRBV11-3 and TRBJ2-7, with 9 bases matching TRBD1. Germline CDR1 is SGHNT and CDR2 is YENEEA. This CDR3 comprises 16 residues. The V and J ends lost 5 bases and 2 bases, in that order; junction bases with no gene match: 10. CDR3 loop: CASSGGQGPSTYEQYF. The CDR3 DNA reads as TGTGCCAGCAGCGGAGGACAGGGGCCTTCCACCTACGAGCAGTACTTC.

J is TRBJ1-4 and V is TRBV14; D ambiguous. Trimming stripped 5 bases from V and 5 bases from J, with 6 bases between. This CDR3 contains 12 residues. Per the germline V gene, CDR1 is SGHDN and CDR2 is FVKESK. This chain's CDR3 is CASSYLNEKLFF. The DNA of the CDR3 is TGTGCCAGCAGCTATTTAAATGAAAAACTGTTTTTT. Supplemented by reference TRBV14 and TRBJ1-4, the full variable domain reads EAGVTQFPSHSVIEKGQTVTLRCDPISGHDNLYWYRRVMGKEIKFLLHFVKESKQDESGMPNNRFLAERTGGTYSTLKVQPAELEDSGVYFCASSYLNEKLFFGSGTQLSVL.

V and J are TRBV6-6 and TRBJ1-2; no definite D call. Germline CDR1 is MNHNY and CDR2 is SVGAGI (reference sequence). The CDR3 covers 12 residues. V was clipped by 6 bases and J by 4 bases, with 9 bases between them. The CDR3 loop is CASSPGPYGYTF. The DNA of the CDR3 is TGTGCCAGCAGCCCTGGGCCCTATGGCTACACCTTC.

CDR3 sequence reads: CATRSQTGQTHFGYTF. The CDR3 nucleotides are TGCGCCACTCGATCACAAACGGGACAGACACACTTCGGCTACACCTTC. The chain uses TRBV5-1 and TRBJ1-2, with 7 bases matching TRBD1. This CDR3 has 16 amino acids. Germline values: CDR1 SGHRS, CDR2 YFSETQ. Trimming cost V 9 bases and J 8 bases; bases outside gene matches: 22.

The chain has TRBV6-1 and TRBJ2-5; 8 nucleotides agree with TRBD2. Germline V gene sequence: CDR1 MNHNS, CDR2 SASEGT. The CDR3 is 14 amino acids. V dropped 8 bases and J dropped 5; count of bases not matched to a gene: 10. CDR3: CASSPLAGGETQYF. The CDR3 coding sequence is TGTGCCAGCTCCCCCCTAGCGGGCGGCGAGACCCAGTACTTC.

This clone was found a few times. The chain links TRBV5-1 to TRBJ1-1; no definite D call. The CDR3 contains 13 residues. Germline V gives CDR1 SGHRS, CDR2 YFSETQ. Trimming cost V 8 bases and J 0 bases, with 11 bases left between them. The CDR3 region is CASQQLMNTEAFF. The CDR3 DNA follows: TGCGCCAGTCAACAGCTTATGAACACTGAAGCTTTCTTT.

This clone has more than one count but fewer than ten. The chain couples TRBV5-1 to TRBJ2-7, with 11 bases fitting TRBD2. The germline CDR1 and CDR2 sequences are SGHRS and YFSETQ. Trimming took 0 bases from V and 0 from J; bases not matched to a gene: 11. The CDR3 is made up of 19 amino acids. The CDR3 DNA reads as TGCGCCAGCAGCTTGGCCACTCTAGCGGGGGGCCGGAGCTCCTACGAGCAGTACTTC. This translates into CASSLATLAGGRSSYEQYF.

This clone was recorded a few times. CDR3 loop: CASSWTQETQYF. The CDR3, as DNA: TGTGCCAGCAGCTGGACACAAGAGACCCAGTACTTC. This rearrangement joins TRBV7-9 to TRBJ2-5, with a possible D match to TRBD1 (5 bases). This CDR3 spans 12 amino acids. Trimming removed 4 bases from V and 2 bases from J, with 5 bases in between. CDR1 is SEHNR and CDR2 is FQNEAQ in the germline V gene (reference sequence).

The V call is TRBV27, the J call TRBJ2-1; tentatively, D is TRBD1 (6 bases). CDR1 is MNHEY and CDR2 is SMNVEV in the germline V gene (reference sequence). V was clipped by 4 bases and J by 6 bases, with 13 bases between them. CDR3 length: 14 amino acids. The CDR3 region is CASSWTEALNEQFF. The CDR3 DNA reads as TGTGCCAGCAGTTGGACAGAAGCCCTCAATGAGCAGTTCTTC.

This clone was observed a few times. The chain has TRBV7-2 and TRBJ1-1, with D hard to call. The germline gives CDR1 SGHTA, CDR2 FQGNSA. Trimming pared 5 bases from V and 0 bases from J, leaving 13 bases between. This CDR3 spans 15 amino acids. This chain's CDR3 is CASSPIAAMNTEAFF. The CDR3 bases are TGTGCCAGCAGCCCCATAGCCGCAATGAACACTGAAGCTTTCTTT.

This sequence joins TRBV2 and TRBJ2-2; D might be TRBD1 (6 bases). The CDR3 runs to 14 residues. Germline CDR1 is SNHLY and CDR2 is FYNNEI. The V end lost 4 bases, the J end lost 3 bases, and 9 bases lay between the germline ends. The CDR3 DNA follows: TGTGCCAGCAGTGTCCAGGGGCACACCGGGGAGCTGTTTTTT. It is translated as CASSVQGHTGELFF.

The CDR3 DNA reads as TGTGCCAGCACTAACGGGGGGAACTATGGCTACACCTTC. This sequence encodes CASTNGGNYGYTF. The chain is built from TRBV6-5 and TRBJ1-2; D is perhaps TRBD1 (5 bases). Germline CDR1 is MNHEY and CDR2 is SVGAGI. Trimming shortened V by 7 bases and J by 2 bases, and 11 bases separated the two germline ends. This CDR3 has 13 amino acids.

In this sample, this clone turned up a few times. The J gene is TRBJ2-3, the V gene TRBV7-6; D ambiguous. The germline V gene encodes CDR1 SGHVS and CDR2 FNYEAQ. The CDR3 covers 13 residues. With 0 bases removed from V and 6 bases from J, the gap between germline ends came to 7 bases. CDR3 sequence reads: CASSLAGPDTQYF. The CDR3 DNA sequence: TGTGCCAGCAGCTTAGCGGGCCCGGATACGCAGTATTTT.

The chain has TRBV7-9 and TRBJ2-5; the match to TRBD1 covers 7 bases. Germline loops: CDR1 SEHNR, CDR2 FQNEAQ (reference sequence). V lost 1 base and J lost 2; bases outside the gene matches: 10. The CDR3 contains 17 residues. CDR3 residues: CASSLVGGQELQETQYF. The CDR3 region has the DNA TGTGCCAGCAGCTTAGTAGGCGGACAGGAATTACAAGAGACCCAGTACTTC.

This clone was seen only a few times. This CDR3 reads CATGQGLGSPLHF. CDR3 sequence (DNA): TGTGCCACCGGACAGGGACTTGGGTCACCCCTCCACTTT. V usage is TRBV19 and J usage is TRBJ1-6; 8 bases are shared with TRBD1. Trimming took 10 bases from V and 10 from J; bases not matched to a gene: 9. The CDR3 extends over 13 amino acids. Germline CDR1 reads LNHDA; CDR2 reads SQIVND (reference sequence).

This clone was seen a handful of times. The sample holds other DNA sequences that translate to the same CDR3. The V gene is TRBV5-1, the J gene TRBJ2-7; tentative D call: TRBD1 (5 bases). Trimming removed 2 bases from V and 0 bases from J, with 6 bases in between. This CDR3 spans 13 amino acids. Germline-derived CDR1 and CDR2 are SGHRS and YFSETQ. CDR3 sequence: CASSFDSSYEQYF. The DNA for the CDR3 is TGCGCCAGCAGCTTTGACAGCTCCTACGAGCAGTACTTC.

This clone was seen more than once but under ten times. V usage is TRBV25-1 and J usage is TRBJ1-3; 8 bases align to TRBD1. Trimming cost V 7 bases and J 0 bases; bases outside gene matches: 11. Germline V gives CDR1 MGHDK, CDR2 SYGVNS. The CDR3 has 17 amino acids. The CDR3 DNA sequence: TGTGCCAGCACCCACGCGGGACAGGCGAGCTCTGGAAACACCATATATTTT. This encodes CASTHAGQASSGNTIYF.

This clone was seen a few times. The chain links TRBV7-9 to TRBJ2-2; D remains ambiguous. Germline CDR1 is SEHNR and CDR2 is FQNEAQ (reference sequence). Trimming removed 4 bases from V and 3 bases from J, with 3 bases in between. The CDR3 is made up of 12 amino acids. The CDR3 DNA is TGTGCCAGCAGCTCCGACACCGGGGAGCTGTTTTTT. It encodes CASSSDTGELFF.

This chain connects TRBV7-2 to TRBJ2-5; TRBD2 matches 10 bases. CDR1 is SGHTA and CDR2 is FQGNSA in the germline V gene. The CDR3 extends over 14 amino acids. The V and J ends lost 3 bases and 4 bases, in that order; junction bases with no gene match: 2. CDR3 coding DNA: TGTGCCAGCAGCTTCCAGCGGGGGGGAGAGACCCAGTACTTC. This encodes CASSFQRGGETQYF.